Included here is one T cell receptor (beta chain) sequence, with context. Its antigen remains unidentified. With V trimmed by 1 base and J by 6 bases, 7 bases remained unmatched. CDR1 is ENHRY, CDR2 SYGVKD, per germline. There are 16 residues in the CDR3. This entry comes from a study of CD8 T cells in Susac syndrome. The study, taken as a whole, reports: Expansion of Susac CD8+ clones peaked in TEMRA cells and in active patients. An acknowledgment was made by the study that its TCR sequencing and HLA analysis involved relatively few individuals.

The patients with Susac syndrome satisfied recently defined diagnostic criteria for either definite or probable disease. Reverse transcription of roughly 0.5 to 1 ug RNA was carried out with random hexamers. The TCR beta CDR3 was amplified by immunoSEQ multiplex PCR across 54 Vbeta, 13 Jbeta. TCRdb independently ran MiXCR on the immunoSEQ multiplex PCR reads; one entry per CDR3 protein. Of 84,000 or so distinct CDR3 sequences in the sample, about 96% were seen once. Sequencing was carried out using CD8+ T cells from PBMCs. The rearrangement links TRBV10-3 to TRBJ1-2, with 11 nucleotides matching TRBD1. The receptor's source is a human donor with Susac syndrome. Here the CDR3 reads CAISEWTGGAQDGYTF. The CDR3 nucleotides are TGTGCCATCAGTGAGTGGACAGGGGGCGCGCAGGATGGCTACACCTTC.